This T cell receptor (beta chain) is from a study of blood T cell repertoires in COVID-19. Study overall: PBMCs, B-cell-depleted T cells, or T cells provided the cDNA or gDNA that made up the material.

This clone was seen only once. Using immunoSEQ multiplex PCR, the repertoire was profiled, and TCRdb retains in-frame clones only, with some absent. Of around 100,000 clones in the sample, around 92% were seen once. Germline V gives CDR1 SNHLY, CDR2 FYNNEI. This CDR3 has 15 amino acids. With 6 bases removed from V and 6 bases from J, the gap between germline ends came to 17 bases. Sequencing used peripheral blood. The sequence was collected from a man in his forties or fifties with COVID-19, enrolled during active disease. The rearrangement links TRBV2 to TRBJ2-2, with D possibly being TRBD1 (6 bases). CDR3 residues: CASRGAPNQSGELFF. The CDR3 coding sequence is TGTGCCAGCAGGGGGGCACCAAATCAATCCGGGGAGCTGTTTTTT.